This T cell receptor beta chain was recovered during a study of beta chain features in type 1 diabetes. General study findings and limits: VDJ junctions from patients with type 1 diabetes contained fewer insertions and more deletions. In every one of the four CD4+ subsets, TCRB CDR3s were moderately but significantly shorter in Type 1 diabetes patients. Patients showed naive, central memory and Treg TCRB repertoires that appeared more similar than those of healthy donors.

Every sorted population was more than 95% pure. Concerning this clone itself: What it binds is unknown.

V was clipped by 2 bases and J by 5 bases; unmatched bases: 13. In germline, CDR1 is SQVTM, CDR2 ANQGSEA. CDR3 length: 16 amino acids. Of the isolated RNA, all was reverse transcribed, and so the sequenced material was expressed TCRB transcripts. TCRdb keeps only in-frame clones here, not all; method: immunoSEQ multiplex PCR. The repertoire includes around 250,000 clones, approximately 15% of them detected once, and roughly 0.019% sits in the top ten. The V and J genes are TRBV29-1 and TRBJ1-1; 8 bases line up with TRBD1. The sequenced material came from naive CD4+ T cells from blood. The TCR sequence derives from a man younger than 40 with type 1 diabetes. The CDR3 DNA follows: TGCAGCGTTGAACCTCGGGACAGGAATATTGGTACTGAAGCTTTCTTT. It specifies CSVEPRDRNIGTEAFF.